These 9 T cell receptor beta chains originate from one sample sequenced in a study of control samples from healthy donors and cancer patients. The protocol was immunoSEQ multiplex PCR, while the TCRdb copy is restricted to in-frame clones and leaves out a portion. This sample carries 100,000 to 120,000 clones, 88% of them seen once, and the ten largest clones take less than 4%. Sequencing used PBMCs. The receptor set was obtained from a woman aged 55-70 years with lung cancer.

V and J are TRBV6-6 and TRBJ1-4; TRBD1 might be the D (6 bases). CDR1 and CDR2 from the germline V gene are MNHNY and SVGAGI (reference sequence). The CDR3 is 17 amino acids. V gave up 6 bases and J gave up 1 base, with 18 bases separating them. The CDR3: CASSRGGRGGTNEKLFF. CDR3 coding DNA: TGTGCCAGCAGCCGAGGTGGTAGGGGGGGAACTAATGAAAAACTGTTTTTT.

The chain uses TRBV5-1 and TRBJ2-7, with 7 bases identical to TRBD2. The length of the CDR3 is 15 residues. With V trimmed by 4 bases and J by 5 bases, 12 bases remained unmatched. Germline V lookup: CDR1 SGHRS, CDR2 YFSETQ. The CDR3 loop reads CASSPGQRDLHEQYF. Written as DNA, the CDR3 is TGCGCCAGCAGCCCGGGCCAGCGGGATCTCCACGAGCAGTACTTC.

The rearrangement uses TRBV19 and TRBJ1-2; D is uncertain. Germline lookup yields CDR1 LNHDA and CDR2 SQIVND (reference sequence). The CDR3 extends over 14 amino acids. V gave up 5 bases and J gave up 2 bases, with 12 bases separating them. CDR3 in amino acids: CASSPATANYGYTF. Here the CDR3 DNA reads TGTGCCAGTAGTCCGGCGACGGCGAACTATGGCTACACCTTC.

CDR3 sequence reads: CASTRSWVGEKLFF. The CDR3, as DNA: TGTGCCAGTACCCGATCTTGGGTTGGAGAAAAACTGTTTTTT. The rearrangement links TRBV19 to TRBJ1-4; D unclear. Trimming stripped 7 bases from V and 8 bases from J, with 17 bases between. Germline V gene lookup returns CDR1 LNHDA and CDR2 SQIVND (reference sequence). CDR3 length: 14 amino acids.

The chain links TRBV24-1 to TRBJ2-1, with 7 bases matching TRBD2. CDR1 is KGHDR and CDR2 is SFDVKD in the germline V gene. The CDR3 runs to 14 residues. Trimming took 1 base from V and 6 from J; bases not matched to a gene: 2. The DNA for the CDR3 is TGTGCCACCAGTGATTTCCTAGCGGCCAATGAGCAGTTCTTC. Amino acids: CATSDFLAANEQFF.

The chain combines TRBV14 with TRBJ1-2; D is uncertain. The germline V gene has CDR1 SGHDN and CDR2 FVKESK. The ends were cut back, 2 bases at V and 6 bases at J, with 4 bases in the middle. This CDR3 comprises 11 residues. The CDR3 protein is CASSQFDGYTF. CDR3 sequence (DNA): TGTGCCAGCAGCCAATTTGATGGCTACACCTTC.

The chain couples TRBV5-4 to TRBJ2-7; 8 nucleotides match TRBD1. This CDR3 is 12 amino acids long. The V gene's germline CDR1 is SGHNT and CDR2 YYREEE (reference sequence). The V gene end was trimmed by 4 bases and the J gene end by 5 bases; junction bases not matched to a gene: 2. CDR3 in amino acids: CASSRTGNEQYF. Written as DNA, the CDR3 is TGTGCCAGCAGCAGGACAGGGAACGAGCAGTACTTC.

The chain couples TRBV6-1 to TRBJ1-1, with D unclear. Between the trimmed V and J ends, which lost 1 base and 3 bases, there was a span of 9 bases. The CDR3 is 14 amino acids. CDR1 is MNHNS, CDR2 SASEGT, per germline. The chain's CDR3 is CASSEDPRDTEAFF. The CDR3 nucleotides read TGTGCCAGCAGTGAAGACCCTAGGGACACTGAAGCTTTCTTT.

This sequence joins TRBV11-3 and TRBJ2-6; maybe TRBD1 (6 bases). V gave up 5 bases and J gave up 0 bases, with 11 bases separating them. The CDR3 length is 16 residues. Per the germline V gene, CDR1 is SGHNT and CDR2 is YENEEA. The CDR3 coding sequence is TGTGCCAGCAGCACCGGGACAAACTCTGGGGCCAACGTCCTGACTTTC. Encoded protein: CASSTGTNSGANVLTF.